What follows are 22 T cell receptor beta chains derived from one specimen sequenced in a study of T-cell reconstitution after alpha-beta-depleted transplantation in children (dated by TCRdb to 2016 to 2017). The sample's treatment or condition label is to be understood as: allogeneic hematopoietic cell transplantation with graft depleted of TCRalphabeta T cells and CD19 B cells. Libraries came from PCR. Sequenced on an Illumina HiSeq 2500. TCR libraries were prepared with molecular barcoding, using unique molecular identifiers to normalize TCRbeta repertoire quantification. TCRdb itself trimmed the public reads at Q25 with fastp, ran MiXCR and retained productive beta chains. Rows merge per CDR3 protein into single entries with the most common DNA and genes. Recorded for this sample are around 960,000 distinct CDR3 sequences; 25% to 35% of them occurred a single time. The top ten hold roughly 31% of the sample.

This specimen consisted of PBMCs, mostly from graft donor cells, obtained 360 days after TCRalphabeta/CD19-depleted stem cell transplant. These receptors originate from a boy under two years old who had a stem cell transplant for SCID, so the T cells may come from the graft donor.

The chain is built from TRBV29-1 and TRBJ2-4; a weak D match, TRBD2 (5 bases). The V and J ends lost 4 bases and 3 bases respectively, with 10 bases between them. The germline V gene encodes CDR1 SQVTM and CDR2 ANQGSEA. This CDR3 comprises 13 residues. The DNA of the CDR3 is TGCAGCGTTGTGGAGGACCTCAAAAACATTCAGTACTTC. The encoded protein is CSVVEDLKNIQYF.

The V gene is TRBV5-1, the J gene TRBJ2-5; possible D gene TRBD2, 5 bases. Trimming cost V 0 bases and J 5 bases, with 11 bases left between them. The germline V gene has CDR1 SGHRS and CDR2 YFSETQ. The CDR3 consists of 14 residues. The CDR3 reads CASSLAQPGETQYF. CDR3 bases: TGCGCCAGCAGCTTGGCTCAACCGGGGGAGACCCAGTACTTC.

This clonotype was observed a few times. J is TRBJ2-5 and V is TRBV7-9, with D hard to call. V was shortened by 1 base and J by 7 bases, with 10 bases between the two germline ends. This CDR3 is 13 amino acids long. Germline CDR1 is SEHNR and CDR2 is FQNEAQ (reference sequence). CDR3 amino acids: CASSLEGLGTQYF. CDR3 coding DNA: TGTGCCAGCAGCTTAGAAGGGCTGGGGACCCAGTACTTC.

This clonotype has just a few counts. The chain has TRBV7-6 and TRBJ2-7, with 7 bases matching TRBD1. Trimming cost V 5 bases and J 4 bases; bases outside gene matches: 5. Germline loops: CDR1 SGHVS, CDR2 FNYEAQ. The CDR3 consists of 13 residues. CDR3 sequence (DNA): TGTGCCAGCAGCGCCCACAGGGGTTACGAGCAGTACTTC. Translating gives CASSAHRGYEQYF. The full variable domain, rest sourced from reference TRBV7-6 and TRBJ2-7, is GAGVSQSPRYKVTKRGQDVALRCDPISGHVSLYWYRQALGQGPEFLTYFNYEAQQDKSGLPNDRFSAERPEGSISTLTIQRTEQRDSAMYRCASSAHRGYEQYFGPGTRLTVT.

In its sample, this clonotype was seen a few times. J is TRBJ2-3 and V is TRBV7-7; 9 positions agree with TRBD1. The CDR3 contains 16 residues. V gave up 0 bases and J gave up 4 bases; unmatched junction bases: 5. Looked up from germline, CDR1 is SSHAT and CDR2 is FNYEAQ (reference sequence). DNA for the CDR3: TGTGCCAGCAGCTTAGCGCGAGGGACAGGGCCAGATACGCAGTATTTT. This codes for CASSLARGTGPDTQYF. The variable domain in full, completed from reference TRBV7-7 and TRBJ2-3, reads GAGVSQSPRYKVTKRGQDVTLRCDPISSHATLYWYQQALGQGPEFLTYFNYEAQPDKSGLPSDRFSAERPEGSISTLTIQRTEQRDSAMYRCASSLARGTGPDTQYFGPGTRLTVL.

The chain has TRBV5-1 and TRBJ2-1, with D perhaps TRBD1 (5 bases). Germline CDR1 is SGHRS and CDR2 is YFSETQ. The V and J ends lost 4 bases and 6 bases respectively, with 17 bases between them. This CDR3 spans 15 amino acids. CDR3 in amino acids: CASSALPRQPNEQFF. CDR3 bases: TGCGCCAGCAGCGCTCTACCTCGACAGCCCAATGAGCAGTTCTTC. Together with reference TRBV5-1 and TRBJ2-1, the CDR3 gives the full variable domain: KAGVTQTPRYLIKTRGQQVTLSCSPISGHRSVSWYQQTPGQGLQFLFEYFSETQRNKGNFPGRFSGRQFSNSRSEMNVSTLELGDSALYLCASSALPRQPNEQFFGPGTRLTVL.

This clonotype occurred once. CDR3 coding DNA: TGTGCCATCAGTGAGTCGACGGCCTTGGGAAAAGAGACCCAGTACTTC. Amino acid sequence: CAISESTALGKETQYF. The rearrangement links TRBV10-3 to TRBJ2-5; D not certain. The germline V gene has CDR1 ENHRY and CDR2 SYGVKD. The CDR3 sequence is 16 residues long. Trimming left V 0 bases short and J 3 bases short, with 14 bases between.

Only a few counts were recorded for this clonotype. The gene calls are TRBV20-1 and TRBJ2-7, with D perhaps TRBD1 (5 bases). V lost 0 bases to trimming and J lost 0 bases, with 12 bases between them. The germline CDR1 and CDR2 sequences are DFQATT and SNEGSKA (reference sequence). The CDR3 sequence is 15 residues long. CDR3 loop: CSARDQTALSYEQYF. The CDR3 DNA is TGCAGTGCTAGAGATCAGACAGCCCTCTCCTACGAGCAGTACTTC.

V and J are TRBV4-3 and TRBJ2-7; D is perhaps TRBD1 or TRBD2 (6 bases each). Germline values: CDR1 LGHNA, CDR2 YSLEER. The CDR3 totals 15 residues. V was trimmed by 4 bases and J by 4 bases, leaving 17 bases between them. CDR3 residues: CASSPGAGRGYEQYF. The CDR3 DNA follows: TGCGCCAGCAGCCCGGGGGCAGGGCGGGGATACGAGCAGTACTTC.

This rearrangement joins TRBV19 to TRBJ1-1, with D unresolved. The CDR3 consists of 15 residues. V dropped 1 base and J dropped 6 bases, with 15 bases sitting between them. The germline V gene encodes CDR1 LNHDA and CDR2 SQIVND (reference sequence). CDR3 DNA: TGTGCCAGTAGTATAGTTCACGGGATTTTGGCTGAAGCTTTCTTT. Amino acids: CASSIVHGILAEAFF.

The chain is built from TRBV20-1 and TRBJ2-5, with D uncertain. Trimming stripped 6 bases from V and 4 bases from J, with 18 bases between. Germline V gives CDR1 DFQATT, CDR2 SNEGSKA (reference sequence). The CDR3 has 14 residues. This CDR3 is CSAHNPKGPETQYF. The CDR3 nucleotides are TGCAGTGCCCACAACCCTAAGGGCCCAGAGACCCAGTACTTC.

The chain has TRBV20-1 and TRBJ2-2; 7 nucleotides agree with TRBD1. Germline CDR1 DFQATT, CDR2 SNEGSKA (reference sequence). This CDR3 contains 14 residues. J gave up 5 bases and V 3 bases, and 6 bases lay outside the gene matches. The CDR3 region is CSARGQIRTGELFF. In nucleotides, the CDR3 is TGCAGTGCTAGGGGACAGATTCGGACCGGGGAGCTGTTTTTT.

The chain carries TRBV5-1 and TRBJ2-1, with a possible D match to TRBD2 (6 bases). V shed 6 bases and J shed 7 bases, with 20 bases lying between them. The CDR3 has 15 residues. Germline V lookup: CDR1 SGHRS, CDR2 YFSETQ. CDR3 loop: CASTTVGRRQNEQFF. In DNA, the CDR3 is TGCGCCAGCACGACGGTCGGGAGAAGACAAAATGAGCAGTTCTTC.

Here the CDR3 reads CASSVGTGLPTDTQYF. The CDR3 nucleotides are TGTGCCAGCAGCGTAGGAACGGGACTCCCCACAGATACGCAGTATTTT. The genes are TRBV9 and TRBJ2-3; a possible D gene is TRBD2 (6 bases). CDR1 and CDR2 (germline): SGDLS, YYNGEE. Trimming removed 0 bases at V and 2 bases at J, with 13 bases between. The CDR3 loop spans 16 amino acids.

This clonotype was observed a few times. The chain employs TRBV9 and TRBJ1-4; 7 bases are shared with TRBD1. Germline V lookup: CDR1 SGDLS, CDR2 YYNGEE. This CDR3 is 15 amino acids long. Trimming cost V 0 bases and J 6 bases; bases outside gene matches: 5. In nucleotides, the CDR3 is TGTGCCAGCAGCGTAGGTCTCGACAGGGATGAAAAACTGTTTTTT. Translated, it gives CASSVGLDRDEKLFF.

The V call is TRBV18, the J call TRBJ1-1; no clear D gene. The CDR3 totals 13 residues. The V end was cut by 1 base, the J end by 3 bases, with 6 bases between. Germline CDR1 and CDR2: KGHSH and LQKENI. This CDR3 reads CASSPRVDTEAFF. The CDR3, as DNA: TGTGCCAGCTCACCACGAGTCGACACTGAAGCTTTCTTT.

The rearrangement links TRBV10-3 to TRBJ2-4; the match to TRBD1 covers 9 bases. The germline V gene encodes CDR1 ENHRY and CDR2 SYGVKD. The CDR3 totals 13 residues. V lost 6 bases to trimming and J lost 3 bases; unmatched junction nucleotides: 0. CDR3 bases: TGTGCCATCAGGGGACAGGGCAAAAACATTCAGTACTTC. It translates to CAIRGQGKNIQYF.

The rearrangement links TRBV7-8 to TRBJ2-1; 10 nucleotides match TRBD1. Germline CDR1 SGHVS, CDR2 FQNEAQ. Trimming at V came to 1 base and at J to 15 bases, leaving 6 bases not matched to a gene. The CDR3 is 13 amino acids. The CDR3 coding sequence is TGTGCCAGCAGCTTAGAATTGTGGACAGGGGGGTTCTTC. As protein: CASSLELWTGGFF. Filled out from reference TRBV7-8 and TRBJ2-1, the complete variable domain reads GAGVSQSPRYKVAKRGQDVALRCDPISGHVSLFWYQQALGQGPEFLTYFQNEAQLDKSGLPSDRFFAERPEGSVSTLKIQRTQQEDSAVYLCASSLELWTGGFFGPGTRLTVL.

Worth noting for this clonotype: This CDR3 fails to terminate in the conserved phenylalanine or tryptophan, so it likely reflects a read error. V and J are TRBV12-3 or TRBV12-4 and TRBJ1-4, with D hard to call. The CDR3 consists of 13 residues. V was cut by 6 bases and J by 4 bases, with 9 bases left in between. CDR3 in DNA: TGTGCCAGCAGCCCCTACGGTAATGAAAAACTGTTTTGT. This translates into CASSPYGNEKLFC.

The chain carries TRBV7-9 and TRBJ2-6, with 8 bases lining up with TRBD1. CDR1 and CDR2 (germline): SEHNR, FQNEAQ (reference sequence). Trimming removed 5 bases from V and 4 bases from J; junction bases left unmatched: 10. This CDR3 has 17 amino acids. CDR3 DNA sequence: TGTGCCAGCAGCAAATACCAGGGGGCTAACGGGGCCAACGTCCTGACTTTC. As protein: CASSKYQGANGANVLTF.

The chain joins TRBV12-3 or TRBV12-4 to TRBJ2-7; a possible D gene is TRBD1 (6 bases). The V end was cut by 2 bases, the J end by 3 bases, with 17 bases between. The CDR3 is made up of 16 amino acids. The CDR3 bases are TGTGCCAGCAGTTTAAGTAGGGGTCAGGGGATCTACGAGCAGTACTTC. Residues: CASSLSRGQGIYEQYF.

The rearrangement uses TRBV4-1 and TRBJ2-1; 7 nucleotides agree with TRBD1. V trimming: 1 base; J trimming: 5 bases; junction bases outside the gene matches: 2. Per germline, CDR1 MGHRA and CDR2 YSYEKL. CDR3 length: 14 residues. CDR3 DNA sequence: TGCGCCAGCAGCCAAGTCGACAGGGACAATGAGCAGTTCTTC. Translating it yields CASSQVDRDNEQFF.